This T cell receptor (beta chain) was sequenced for a study of blood T cells in healthy people across ages. Then a second PCR, running about 7 to 11 cycles, was carried out with a sample-barcoded 5' primer and a J-beta primer mix. TCRdb recomputed calls from the 5' RACE reads with MiXCR, one row per CDR3 protein. Seen here are under 2,000,000 distinct CDR3 sequences, roughly 50% observed once, and the top ten hold over 2%. The CDR3 loop spans 16 amino acids. V lost 0 bases to trimming and J lost 5 bases, with 19 bases between them. Per the germline V gene, CDR1 is DFQATT and CDR2 is SNEGSKA (reference sequence). Details on this clonotype: Its antigen is currently unknown.

Study-wide findings and caveats: A strong correlation was seen between TCR beta diversity and naive T cell percentage.

This receptor was obtained from a woman between 35 and 50 years old in good health. The chain recombines TRBV20-1 with TRBJ2-5; tentatively, D is TRBD1 (5 bases). Input material: blood. This CDR3 is CSARDSTTDPPETQYF. The CDR3 bases are TGCAGTGCTAGAGACTCTACGACAGACCCACCCGAGACCCAGTACTTC.